The 8 T cell receptor beta chains below were found in one sample sequenced in a study of blood T cell repertoires in COVID-19. Using immunoSEQ multiplex PCR, the repertoire was profiled, and TCRdb retains in-frame clones only, with some absent. This sample has tens of thousands of clones; about 91% occur once, and the top ten carry about 3.4%. Sequencing input: peripheral blood. These receptors were collected from a woman aged 70-85 years with active COVID-19.

The CDR3 region is CASSVAVGNAGELDDYGYTF. Here the CDR3 DNA reads TGTGCCAGCAGCGTAGCCGTTGGTAACGCAGGGGAATTGGATGACTATGGCTACACCTTC. The J gene is TRBJ1-2, the V gene TRBV9; possible D gene TRBD1, 6 bases. V was clipped by 0 bases and J by 3 bases, with 27 bases between them. The CDR3 spans 20 residues. Germline loops: CDR1 SGDLS, CDR2 YYNGEE.

This sequence joins TRBV6-2 or TRBV6-3 and TRBJ2-7; TRBD1 matches 7 bases. Germline V CDR1 and CDR2: MNHEY, SVGEGT. The CDR3 extends over 15 amino acids. Unmatched junction bases numbered 9, after V lost 5 bases and J lost 2 bases. The CDR3 protein is CASSTPGTATYEQYF. The CDR3 DNA sequence: TGTGCCAGCAGTACCCCCGGGACAGCAACCTACGAGCAGTACTTC.

The chain recombines TRBV20-1 with TRBJ2-4; D is undetermined. The CDR3 length is 11 residues. Germline CDR1 and CDR2: DFQATT and SNEGSKA (reference sequence). Deletions cut 5 bases from V and 9 bases from J, with 11 bases between. The CDR3 DNA reads as TGCAGTGCTCAGGCGCCGATCATTCAGTACTTC. This codes for CSAQAPIIQYF.

The chain couples TRBV29-1 to TRBJ2-1; D remains ambiguous. The CDR3 runs to 13 residues. CDR1 is SQVTM and CDR2 is ANQGSEA in the germline V gene. V shed 8 bases and J shed 0 bases, with 11 bases lying between them. The CDR3 nucleotides read TGCAGCTATACAATTGTCTCCTACAATGAGCAGTTCTTC. Translating it yields CSYTIVSYNEQFF.

V usage is TRBV19 and J usage is TRBJ2-6; 7 bases agree with TRBD1. In germline, CDR1 is LNHDA, CDR2 SQIVND (reference sequence). The trim removed 7 bases at V and 0 bases at J, leaving 15 bases unmatched. The CDR3 is 19 amino acids. Here the CDR3 reads CASTKISGTALSGANVLTF. The DNA of the CDR3 is TGTGCCAGTACTAAAATCTCCGGGACAGCTCTCTCTGGGGCCAACGTCCTGACTTTC.

The rearrangement links TRBV4-2 to TRBJ1-4; D remains unclear. V lost 4 bases and J lost 6, with 12 bases in between. The CDR3 extends over 14 amino acids. CDR1 and CDR2 (germline): LGHNA, YNFKEQ. As DNA, the CDR3 is TGTGCCAGCAGCCCGAGGGCGAGGGATGAAAAACTGTTTTTT. Translated, it gives CASSPRARDEKLFF.

This chain uses TRBV14 with TRBJ2-7; tentative D call: TRBD1 (5 bases). Germline V gene data show CDR1 as SGHDN and CDR2 as FVKESK. The V and J ends lost 4 bases and 1 base respectively, with 14 bases between them. The CDR3 is 15 residues long. CDR3 in amino acids: CASSPFLGPSYEQYF. CDR3 in DNA: TGTGCCAGCAGCCCGTTTTTGGGGCCATCCTACGAGCAGTACTTC.

This clone has a handful of counts. V usage is TRBV5-1 and J usage is TRBJ2-1; 7 positions match TRBD2. The J segment lost 5 bases and the V segment lost 2 bases, leaving 13 bases of the junction unmatched. The CDR3 is 17 amino acids. The germline gives CDR1 SGHRS, CDR2 YFSETQ. CDR3 nucleotides: TGCGCCAGCAGCTTAAGGGAGTCAGAGGGAGGGGACAATGAGCAGTTCTTC. Translation: CASSLRESEGGDNEQFF.